Shown below are 26 T cell receptor beta chains from a single sample sequenced in a study of blood T cells in healthy people across ages. The use of a sample-barcoded 5' primer and a J-beta primer mix characterized a second PCR of about 7 to 12 cycles. TCRdb fed the 5' RACE reads into MiXCR, producing one record per CDR3 protein. The sample holds roughly 800,000 distinct CDR3 sequences, around 25% seen once. The same data also went into a second study, on T cells of mothers and their children.

Source material: blood. These receptors were obtained from a boy aged 10-17 years in good health.

This clonotype was picked up a small number of times. The chain links TRBV10-3 to TRBJ2-1; the match to TRBD2 covers 7 bases. The J call may be in error: the DNA end matches TRBJ2-5 better. Per germline, CDR1 ENHRY and CDR2 SYGVKD. CDR3 length equals 14 residues. In DNA, the CDR3 is TGTGCCATCAGTCCAGGACTAGGAGGAGAGACCCAGTACTTC. Its translation is CAISPGLGGETQYF.

This clonotype has just a few counts. J is TRBJ2-1 and V is TRBV24-1; 9 bases map to TRBD2. Germline V lookup: CDR1 KGHDR, CDR2 SFDVKD. The CDR3 spans 18 residues. V trimming: 4 bases; J trimming: 3 bases; junction bases outside the gene matches: 12. CDR3 coding DNA: TGTGCCACCAGTGACCCCCAACTAGCGGGTGGTTTCTACAATGAGCAGTTCTTC. Residues: CATSDPQLAGGFYNEQFF.

V is TRBV15 and J is TRBJ2-3, with 8 bases lining up with TRBD1. V shed 1 base and J 3 bases; nucleotides not matched to a gene: 15. CDR3 length: 19 amino acids. Germline V gene data show CDR1 as LNHNV and CDR2 as YYDKDF (reference sequence). The CDR3: CATSRVGWAGGLLTDTQYF. The CDR3, as DNA: TGTGCCACCAGCAGAGTGGGTTGGGCAGGGGGCCTTCTAACAGATACGCAGTATTTT.

This clonotype showed up many times. The J gene is TRBJ2-5, the V gene TRBV23-1; 8 bases align to TRBD1. TRBV23-1 is an ORF; its function is uncertain. Unmatched junction bases numbered 6, after V lost 0 bases and J lost 6 bases. CDR3 length: 15 residues. CDR3 nucleotide sequence: TGCGCCAGCAGTCAATCGAACAGGGGGAAAAAGACCCAGTACTTC. Protein sequence: CASSQSNRGKKTQYF.

This clonotype was seen many times. The chain employs TRBV7-2 and TRBJ1-4, with D possibly matching TRBD1 (6 bases). Germline CDR1 is SGHTA and CDR2 is FQGNSA. CDR3 length equals 16 residues. Deletions cut 0 bases from V and 8 bases from J, with 16 bases between. In DNA form, the CDR3 reads TGTGCCAGCAGCTTAGCCCAGGGGCAGATCTCGGAAAAACTGTTTTTT. It encodes CASSLAQGQISEKLFF.

This clonotype was seen more than once but under ten times. CDR3 protein: CASSLELAGVKTQYF. The CDR3 DNA follows: TGCGCCAGCAGCTTGGAACTAGCGGGGGTTAAGACCCAGTACTTC. The V gene is TRBV5-1, the J gene TRBJ2-5, with TRBD2 matching 11 bases. Germline V gene lookup returns CDR1 SGHRS and CDR2 YFSETQ. The CDR3 runs to 15 residues. Unmatched junction bases numbered 4, after V lost 0 bases and J lost 6 bases.

This chain joins TRBV27 and TRBJ2-5, with 14 nucleotides matching TRBD2. The J call may be in error: the DNA end matches TRBJ2-1 better. This CDR3 has 19 amino acids. Germline V gene sequence: CDR1 MNHEY, CDR2 SMNVEV (reference sequence). The CDR3 DNA sequence: TGTGCCAGCAGCTCTACATATTACGGGACTAGCGGGGGACACAATGAGCAGTTCTTC. It translates to CASSSTYYGTSGGHNEQFF.

V gene TRBV20-1 combines with J gene TRBJ1-1; TRBD1 agrees at 7 bases. The V gene's germline CDR1 is DFQATT and CDR2 SNEGSKA (reference sequence). The length of the CDR3 is 14 residues. With V trimmed by 4 bases and J by 5 bases, 10 bases remained unmatched. The CDR3 here is CSATSTGRRTEAFF. The CDR3, as DNA: TGCAGTGCTACCTCGACAGGGCGTCGGACTGAAGCTTTCTTT.

J is TRBJ2-2 and V is TRBV2, with D possibly TRBD2 on 5 matching bases. V was pared by 7 bases and J by 6 bases, with 18 bases between. The CDR3 spans 15 residues. The germline gives CDR1 SNHLY, CDR2 FYNNEI. The CDR3 protein is CASTLLASGAGELFF. The CDR3 DNA sequence: TGTGCCAGCACTCTGCTAGCCTCTGGGGCCGGGGAGCTGTTTTTT.

The V call is TRBV7-3, the J call TRBJ2-2, with D possibly TRBD2 on 5 matching bases. CDR1 and CDR2 (germline): SGHTA, FQGTGA. V lost 5 bases, J lost 5 bases, and 15 bases lay in between. The CDR3 length is 15 residues. CDR3 DNA: TGTGCCAGCAGCCCTGGGAGATTTCAGACCGGGGAGCTGTTTTTT. It translates to CASSPGRFQTGELFF.

This clonotype was seen only a few times. The rearrangement links TRBV29-1 to TRBJ1-2; unclear D gene. The V end was cut by 3 bases, the J end by 5 bases, with 19 bases between. Germline V gives CDR1 SQVTM, CDR2 ANQGSEA. The CDR3 sequence is 15 residues long. CDR3 coding DNA: TGCAGCGTTGAGTTGAGTTCCCCCTTCCTTTATGGCTACACCTTC. Residues: CSVELSSPFLYGYTF.

This sequence joins TRBV2 and TRBJ1-1; D gene uncertain. CDR3 length: 14 residues. V was trimmed by 6 bases and J by 0 bases, leaving 11 bases between them. Per the germline V gene, CDR1 is SNHLY and CDR2 is FYNNEI. In DNA form, the CDR3 reads TGTGCCAGCAGGGTTGGTGGGTTGAACACTGAAGCTTTCTTT. It is translated as CASRVGGLNTEAFF. The variable domain in full, with the rest retrieved from reference TRBV2 and TRBJ1-1, is EPEVTQTPSHQVTQMGQEVILRCVPISNHLYFYWYRQILGQKVEFLVSFYNNEISEKSEIFDDQFSVERPDGSNFTLKIRSTKLEDSAMYFCASRVGGLNTEAFFGQGTRLTVV.

The chain recombines TRBV7-9 with TRBJ1-3; D uncertain. Germline V CDR1 and CDR2: SEHNR, FQNEAQ (reference sequence). Trimming stripped 2 bases from V and 15 bases from J, with 11 bases between. This CDR3 spans 11 amino acids. DNA for the CDR3: TGTGCCAGCAGCTTATGGCAGAGCCCATATTTT. It is translated as CASSLWQSPYF.

This clonotype was seen at least ten times. The rearrangement joins TRBV7-6 to TRBJ1-1; D is possibly TRBD1 (6 bases). V gave up 5 bases and J gave up 6 bases, with 19 bases separating them. CDR3 length: 15 amino acids. In germline, CDR1 is SGHVS, CDR2 FNYEAQ. The CDR3, as DNA: TGTGCCAGCAGCAACTCCCAGGGGCCCTTGGCTGAAGCTTTCTTT. Its translation: CASSNSQGPLAEAFF.

V is TRBV12-3 or TRBV12-4 and J is TRBJ2-5; D might be TRBD1 or TRBD2, each matching 6 bases. This CDR3 comprises 16 residues. The V end lost 6 bases, the J end lost 3 bases, and 20 bases lay between the germline ends. CDR3 bases: TGTGCCAGCAGCCCCGCATTGGGGGGCTTCGAAGAGACCCAGTACTTC. Residues: CASSPALGGFEETQYF.

This clonotype was observed a few times. The rearrangement uses TRBV6-7 and TRBJ2-7, with 8 bases fitting TRBD2. TRBV6-7 is an open reading frame, and its role is uncertain. V was clipped by 2 bases and J by 3 bases; unmatched bases: 12. The CDR3 runs to 17 residues. DNA of the CDR3: TGTGCCAGCAGTTACATGGGACTAGGGGCTAGAAGCTACGAGCAGTACTTC. It specifies CASSYMGLGARSYEQYF.

V and J are TRBV5-1 and TRBJ1-5; D is unresolved. CDR3 length: 13 residues. Trimming shortened V by 6 bases and J by 3 bases, and 10 bases separated the two germline ends. Germline CDR1 and CDR2: SGHRS and YFSETQ. Written as DNA, the CDR3 is TGCGCCAGCATCGGGGAATCCAATCAGCCCCAGCATTTT. The encoded protein is CASIGESNQPQHF.

V and J are TRBV12-3 or TRBV12-4 and TRBJ1-1; 9 bases line up with TRBD1. CDR3 size: 15 residues. The junction had 17 bases not matched to a gene; V was cut back by 6 bases and J by 12 bases. CDR3 coding DNA: TGTGCCAGCAGGTCCCTGGGGACAGGGTTCGAAAAGACTTTCTTT. Translating it yields CASRSLGTGFEKTFF.

The chain links TRBV20-1 to TRBJ1-1, with a weak D call TRBD1 (5 bases). Germline CDR1 DFQATT, CDR2 SNEGSKA (reference sequence). Trimming stripped 4 bases from V and 1 base from J, with 19 bases between. There are 16 residues in the CDR3. This chain's CDR3 is CSAIMKGRRGNTEAFF. CDR3 nucleotides: TGCAGTGCTATTATGAAGGGACGGAGAGGGAACACTGAAGCTTTCTTT.

The V gene is TRBV7-2, the J gene TRBJ1-5, with D possibly matching TRBD1 (6 bases). Deletions cut 2 bases from V and 10 bases from J, with 12 bases between. The germline V gene encodes CDR1 SGHTA and CDR2 FQGNSA. The CDR3 has 13 residues. This CDR3 reads CASSLTGTLPQHF. In nucleotides, the CDR3 is TGTGCCAGCAGCTTAACCGGGACACTTCCCCAGCATTTT.

Only a few counts were recorded for this clonotype. The chain uses TRBV28 and TRBJ2-3; 9 bases align to TRBD2. V shed 8 bases, J shed 5 bases, and the junction held 8 bases outside the gene matches. The germline V gene encodes CDR1 MDHEN and CDR2 SYDVKM. CDR3 length equals 14 residues. The CDR3, as DNA: TGTGCCAGCCACCTAGCGGGATTTCAAGATACGCAGTATTTT. This gives the protein CASHLAGFQDTQYF.

The rearrangement links TRBV28 to TRBJ1-1, with D hard to call. The V end was cut by 6 bases, the J end by 1 base, with 12 bases between. The CDR3 totals 14 residues. Germline assignment: CDR1 MDHEN and CDR2 SYDVKM. In nucleotides, the CDR3 is TGTGCCAGCAGATTCGACACCCAGAACACTGAAGCTTTCTTT. Its translation: CASRFDTQNTEAFF.

V and J are TRBV7-2 and TRBJ2-1; no definite D call. There are 14 residues in the CDR3. CDR1 and CDR2 (germline): SGHTA, FQGNSA. V was shortened by 3 bases and J by 2 bases, with 8 bases between the two germline ends. The CDR3 sequence: CASSFMTAYNEQFF. CDR3 nucleotides: TGTGCCAGCAGCTTTATGACTGCCTACAATGAGCAGTTCTTC.

This clonotype was observed a few times. The V call is TRBV7-9, the J call TRBJ2-3; D ambiguous. CDR1 SEHNR and CDR2 FQNEAQ come from the germline V gene (reference sequence). The CDR3 spans 12 residues. V lost 4 bases and J 4 bases, leaving 6 bases between the germline ends. The CDR3 spells CASSSDPDTQYF. The CDR3, as DNA: TGTGCCAGCAGCTCCGACCCAGATACGCAGTATTTT.

In its sample, this clonotype was seen many times. The chain has TRBV12-3 or TRBV12-4 and TRBJ2-7, with D possibly called TRBD1 or TRBD2 (5 bases each). V lost 5 bases, J lost 6 bases, and 8 bases lay in between. The CDR3 contains 11 residues. CDR3 sequence (DNA): TGTGCCAGCAGTGGGACCGGCGAGCAGTACTTC. Encoded protein: CASSGTGEQYF.

This clonotype turned up a few times. The CDR3 bases are TGCAGCGGCTATTTTAACTATGGCTACACCTTC. Translating gives CSGYFNYGYTF. The chain is built from TRBV29-1 and TRBJ1-2, with D hard to call. This CDR3 region has 11 residues. Looked up from germline, CDR1 is SQVTM and CDR2 is ANQGSEA. Trimming cost V 7 bases and J 1 base, with 7 bases left between them. The full variable domain, with the rest looked up from reference TRBV29-1 and TRBJ1-2, is SAVISQKPSRDICQRGTSLTIQCQVDSQVTMMFWYRQQPGQSLTLIATANQGSEATYESGFVIDKFPISRPNLTFSTLTVSNMSPEDSSIYLCSGYFNYGYTFGSGTRLTVV.